This T cell receptor beta chain stems from a study of blood T cell repertoires in COVID-19. For the study at large: Samples representing acute and convalescent COVID-19 were sourced from the United States, Italy and Spain. Sources were T cells, B-cell-depleted T cells, or PBMCs; the material itself was cDNA or gDNA.

Membership in each cohort depended on participant-reported clinical history. This clone has just one count. The authors' processing: Estimates of nucleated cell counts were drawn from the amplification of reference gene primers. Using immunoSEQ multiplex PCR, the repertoire was profiled, and TCRdb retains in-frame clones only, with some absent. The V and J calls and the clone size are those of that table, but D and trimming were determined from the DNA. The sample includes 220,000 or so clones, around 88% of them seen just once. The V gene end was trimmed by 1 base and the J gene end by 7 bases; junction bases not matched to a gene: 5. The CDR3 runs to 15 residues. Germline V gene sequence: CDR1 LNHNV, CDR2 YYDKDF (reference sequence).

The receptor was isolated from a woman aged 50 to 60 with acute COVID-19. Material: PBMCs or T cells enriched from blood (not recorded which). The genes are TRBV15 and TRBJ2-7, with TRBD1 matching 12 bases. The CDR3 DNA reads as TGTGCCACCAGCAGAGCCGGGACAGGGGGCAGGGAGCAGTACTTC. The encoded protein is CATSRAGTGGREQYF.